These T cell receptor beta chains were read from a single sample in a study of early T cells in non-severe SARS-CoV-2 infection. Via MiXCR, TCRdb re-called the 5' RACE reads, giving one row per CDR3 protein. The sample consists of 90,000 to 120,000 distinct CDR3 sequences, roughly 11% of them appearing once. The sample consisted of whole blood. Receptors originate from an adult who was a healthcare worker with PCR-confirmed SARS-CoV-2 infection or an uninfected control (not recorded which). CDR3s leave out the opening cysteine and the closing phenylalanine or tryptophan. The order of the fields is CDR3 length, J gene, V gene, CDR3 protein.

>14|TRBJ1-1|TRBV7-2
ASSLVSAAMGTEAF
>9|TRBJ2-2|TRBV7-9
ASSLYGELF
>12|TRBJ1-4|TRBV6-5
ASSYGGSNEKLF
>11|TRBJ1-1|TRBV6-6
ASSSQENTEAF
>12|TRBJ1-2|TRBV6-2/TRBV6-3
ASSRIRDAYGYT
>11|TRBJ2-4|TRBV7-2
ASSLERDNIQY
>12|TRBJ2-7|TRBV4-1
ASSPRDSIYEQY
>14|TRBJ1-5|TRBV20-1
SASRLQEPSNQPQH
>11|TRBJ1-6|TRBV27
ASTRDPNSPLH
>17|TRBJ1-1|TRBV11-2
ASSGRLLPWGGMNTEAF